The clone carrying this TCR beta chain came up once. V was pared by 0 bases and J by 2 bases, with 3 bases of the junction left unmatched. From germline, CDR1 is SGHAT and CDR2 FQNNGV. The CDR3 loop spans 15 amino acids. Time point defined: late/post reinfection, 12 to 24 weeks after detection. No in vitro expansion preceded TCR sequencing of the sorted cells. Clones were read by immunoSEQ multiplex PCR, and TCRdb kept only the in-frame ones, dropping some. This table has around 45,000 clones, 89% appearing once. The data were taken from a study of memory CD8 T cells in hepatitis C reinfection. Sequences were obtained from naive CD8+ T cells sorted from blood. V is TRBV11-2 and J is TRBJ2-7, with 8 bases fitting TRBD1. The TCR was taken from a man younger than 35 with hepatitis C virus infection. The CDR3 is CASSLEPGQAYEQYF. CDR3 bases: TGTGCCAGCAGCTTAGAACCGGGACAGGCCTACGAGCAGTACTTC.